This TCR beta chain was sequenced for a study of cytomegalovirus exposure and HLA in healthy donors. The donors formed part of the roughly 110-subject validation cohort, distinct from the roughly 670-subject first cohort. General study results and limits: Within the 120 or so validation repertoires, first-cohort TCR clusters tended to co-occur, according to a later analysis. Cytomegalovirus-associated TCR beta chains were listed, numbering approximately 150.

With regard to this clone: Its antigen is unidentified.

TCRdb's table, derived via immunoSEQ multiplex PCR, lists solely in-frame clones and lacks some. There are roughly 120,000 clones in the sample; about 83% occur only once, and nearly 5% lies in the top ten. This clonotype originated in a man between 18 and 35 years old in good health and CMV-seronegative. Sequenced input: PBMCs.

The CDR3 DNA reads TGTGCCAGCAGCCCTAGGCAGGGGGCCTACAATGAGCAGTTCTTC. It yields the protein CASSPRQGAYNEQFF. This sequence joins TRBV7-7 and TRBJ2-1; 7 bases are shared with TRBD1. Trimming removed 5 bases from V and 2 bases from J; junction bases left unmatched: 6. The CDR3 is made up of 15 amino acids. CDR1 is SSHAT, CDR2 FNYEAQ, per germline (reference sequence).